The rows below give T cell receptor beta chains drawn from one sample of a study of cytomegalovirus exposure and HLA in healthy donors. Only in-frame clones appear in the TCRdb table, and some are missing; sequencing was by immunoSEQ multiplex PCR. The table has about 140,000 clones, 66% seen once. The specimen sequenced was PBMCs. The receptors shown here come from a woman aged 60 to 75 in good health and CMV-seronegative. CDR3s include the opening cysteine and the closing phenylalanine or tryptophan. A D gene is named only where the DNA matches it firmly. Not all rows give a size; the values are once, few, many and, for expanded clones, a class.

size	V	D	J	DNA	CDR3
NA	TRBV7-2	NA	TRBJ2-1	TGTGCCAGCAGCTTAGCGGGGGGGGCGTTCAATGAGCAGTTCTTC	CASSLAGGAFNEQFF
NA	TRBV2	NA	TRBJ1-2	TGTGCCAGCAGTGACGTGGCCCTCTATGGCTACACCTTC	CASSDVALYGYTF
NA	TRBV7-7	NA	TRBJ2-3	TGTGCCAGCAGCTTAGCCCCTATTGGCGGATACACAGATACGCAGTATTTT	CASSLAPIGGYTDTQYF
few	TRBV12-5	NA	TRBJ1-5	TGTGCTAGTGGACGCTCAGGGGGCAATCAGCCCCAGCATTTT	CASGRSGGNQPQHF
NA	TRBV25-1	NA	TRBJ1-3	TGTGCCAGCAGTGATAGTGGGCCAAACTCTGGAAACACCATATATTTT	CASSDSGPNSGNTIYF
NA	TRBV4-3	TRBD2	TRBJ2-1	TGCGCCAGCAGCCAATCCCCGGGACTAGCGGGGGCCCGGCGAAGGGACAATGAGCAGTTCTTC	CASSQSPGLAGARRRDNEQFF
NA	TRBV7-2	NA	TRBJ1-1	TGTGCCAGCAGCTCATCGGACAGCTTCACTGAAGCTTTCTTT	CASSSSDSFTEAFF
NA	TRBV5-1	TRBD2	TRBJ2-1	TGCGCCAGCAGCTACAGCGGGAGGGCCGGTGAGCAGTTCTTC	CASSYSGRAGEQFF
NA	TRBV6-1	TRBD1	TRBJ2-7	TGTGCCAGCAGTGAATACTCAGGGACAGCGCAACGCTACGAGCAGTACTTC	CASSEYSGTAQRYEQYF
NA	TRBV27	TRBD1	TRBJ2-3	TGTGCCAGCACGGGACAGCCCACAGATACGCAGTATTTT	CASTGQPTDTQYF
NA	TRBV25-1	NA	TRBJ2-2	TGTGCCAGCAGTGAATGGGACGGGAGGAACACCGGGGAGCTGTTTTTT	CASSEWDGRNTGELFF
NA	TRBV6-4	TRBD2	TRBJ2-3	TGTGCCAGCAGTGACGCGGGAGCGAAAGATACGCAGTATTTT	CASSDAGAKDTQYF
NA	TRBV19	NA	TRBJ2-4	TGTGCCAGTAGTATTGGGGCAGGGAACATTCAGTACTTC	CASSIGAGNIQYF
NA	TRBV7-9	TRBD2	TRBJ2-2	TGTGCCAGCAGCTGGCCAACTAGCGGGAGGGTTACCGGGGAGCTGTTTTTT	CASSWPTSGRVTGELFF
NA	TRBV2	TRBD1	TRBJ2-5	TGTGCCAGCAGTGCCTTGACAGGGGTAACCGAGACCCAGTACTTC	CASSALTGVTETQYF
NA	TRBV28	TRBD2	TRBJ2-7	TGTGCCAGCAGTTTCTCTAGCGGGGTAGACGAGCAGTACTTC	CASSFSSGVDEQYF
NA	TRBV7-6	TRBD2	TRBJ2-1	TGTGCCAGCAGACGTCTACCGGGAGGGTCTTACAATGAGCAGTTCTTC	CASRRLPGGSYNEQFF
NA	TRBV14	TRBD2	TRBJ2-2	TGTGCCAGCAGCCAAGCGACTAGCGGGAGGGCCGTGGCCGGGGAGCTGTTTTTT	CASSQATSGRAVAGELFF
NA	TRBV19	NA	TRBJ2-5	TGTGCCAGTAGTATAGGTCAGGGCAGGCCTCAAGAGACCCAGTACTTC	CASSIGQGRPQETQYF
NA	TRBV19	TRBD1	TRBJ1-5	TGTGCCAGTAGTACAGGACAGGGGGCAACGGTGCAGCCCCAGCATTTT	CASSTGQGATVQPQHF
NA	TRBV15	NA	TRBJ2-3	TGTGCCACCAGCAGGGAAACCCGGGGTACGCAGTATTTT	CATSRETRGTQYF
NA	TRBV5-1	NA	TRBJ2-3	TGCGCCAGCAGCCCTACTAGGAGGGGCACAGATACGCAGTATTTT	CASSPTRRGTDTQYF
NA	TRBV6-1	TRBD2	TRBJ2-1	TGTGCCAGCCAGCTAGCGGGAGGGCCCCGGTTCTTC	CASQLAGGPRFF
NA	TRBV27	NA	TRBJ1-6	TGTGCCAGCAGTCTAAGCTCCTATAATTCACCCCTCCACTTT	CASSLSSYNSPLHF
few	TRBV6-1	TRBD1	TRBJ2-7	TGTGCCAGCAGCCGACCGGGACAGGGGGGCGAGCAGTACTTC	CASSRPGQGGEQYF
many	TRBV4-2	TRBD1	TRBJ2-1	TGTGCCAGCAGCCAAAGCTTGGGGACAGGGAGGAATGAGCAGTTCTTC	CASSQSLGTGRNEQFF
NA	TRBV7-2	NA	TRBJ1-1	TGTGCCAGCAGCTCAGGTGGGTCCATGACTGAAGCTTTCTTT	CASSSGGSMTEAFF
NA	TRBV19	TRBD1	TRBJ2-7	TGTGCCAGTAGTTCAGAGACAGGGGCGGGCAGGGAGCAGTACTTC	CASSSETGAGREQYF
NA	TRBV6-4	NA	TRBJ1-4	TGTGCCAGCAGTGACAGACAGTTTGCAACTAATGAAAAACTGTTTTTT	CASSDRQFATNEKLFF
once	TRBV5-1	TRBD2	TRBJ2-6	TGCGCCAGCAGCTTGGTGTTTGCGGCTAGCGGGAGTAGTGGGGCCAACGTCCTGACTTTC	CASSLVFAASGSSGANVLTF
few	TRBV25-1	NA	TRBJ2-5	TGTGCCAGCAGTGAATCGAGGGTGTTGGAGACCCAGTACTTC	CASSESRVLETQYF
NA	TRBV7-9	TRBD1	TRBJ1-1	TGTGCCAGCAGCTCGTACACAGGGGTTGTAGTCGAGCAAATCTTT	CASSSYTGVVVEQIF
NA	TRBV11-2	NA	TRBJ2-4	TGTGCCAGCAGCCCGAGGACGAGGGTTCAGTACTTC	CASSPRTRVQYF
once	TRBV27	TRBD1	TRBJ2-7	TGTGCCAGCAGTATTAGGACAGGGTTCTCTTACGAGCAGTACTTC	CASSIRTGFSYEQYF
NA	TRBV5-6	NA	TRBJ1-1	TGTGCCAGCAGCATCGCTATGAACACTGAAGCTTTCTTT	CASSIAMNTEAFF
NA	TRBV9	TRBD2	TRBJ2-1	TGTGCCAGCAGCGGAGCGGGGGCCGACAATGAGCAGTTCTTC	CASSGAGADNEQFF
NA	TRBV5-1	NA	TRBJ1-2	TGCGCCAGCAGCCCAACGGACAGAGGACCCTATGGCTACACCTTC	CASSPTDRGPYGYTF
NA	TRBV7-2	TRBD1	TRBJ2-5	TGTGCCAGCAGCTTCCCCACGTCGGGACAGTCCCAAGAGACCCAGTACTTC	CASSFPTSGQSQETQYF
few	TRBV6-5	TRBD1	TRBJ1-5	TGTGCCAGCAGTTTAGGACAGGGGCATCAGCCCCAGCATTTT	CASSLGQGHQPQHF
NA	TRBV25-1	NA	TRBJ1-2	TGTGCCAGCAGTGAATTGGGCAGGGTGGCTGGCTACACCTTC	CASSELGRVAGYTF
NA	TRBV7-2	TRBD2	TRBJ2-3	TGTGCCAGCAGCCCCTCGGGGCTAGCGGGGGGGTTCACAGATACGCAGTATTTT	CASSPSGLAGGFTDTQYF
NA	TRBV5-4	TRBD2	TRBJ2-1	TGTGCCAGCAGCTTGTGGAGCGGGGGGAGGGGGGCGAATGAGCAGTTCTTC	CASSLWSGGRGANEQFF
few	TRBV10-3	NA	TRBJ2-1	TGTGCCAGTCACTACAATGAGCAGTTCTTC	CASHYNEQFF
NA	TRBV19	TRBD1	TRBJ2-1	TGTGCCAGTAGTATCGGGACAGTGCCCGGGGATGAGCAGTTCTTC	CASSIGTVPGDEQFF